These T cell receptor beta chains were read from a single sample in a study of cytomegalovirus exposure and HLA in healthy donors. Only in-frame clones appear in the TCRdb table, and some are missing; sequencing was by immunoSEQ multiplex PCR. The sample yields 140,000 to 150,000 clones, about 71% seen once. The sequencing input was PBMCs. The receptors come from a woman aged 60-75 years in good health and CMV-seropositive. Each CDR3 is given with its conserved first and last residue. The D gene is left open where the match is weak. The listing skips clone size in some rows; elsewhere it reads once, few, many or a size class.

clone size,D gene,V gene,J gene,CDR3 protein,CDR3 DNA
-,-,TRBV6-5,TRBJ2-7,CASSYSAGQAYEQYF,TGTGCCAGCAGTTACTCGGCGGGGCAAGCCTACGAGCAGTACTTC
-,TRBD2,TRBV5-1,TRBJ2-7,CASRPLAGIFYEQYF,TGCGCCAGCAGACCGCTAGCGGGAATTTTCTACGAGCAGTACTTC
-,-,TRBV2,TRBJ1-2,CASKEGGLSYGYTF,TGTGCCAGCAAAGAGGGCGGCCTATCATATGGCTACACCTTC
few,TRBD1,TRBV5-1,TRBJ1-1,CASSLTGDTEAFF,TGCGCCAGCAGCTTGACAGGGGATACTGAAGCTTTCTTT
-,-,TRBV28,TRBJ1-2,CASSFQNYGYTF,TGTGCCAGCAGTTTCCAGAACTATGGCTACACCTTC
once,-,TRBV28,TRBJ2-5,CASTWRETQYF,TGTGCCAGCACTTGGCGGGAGACCCAGTACTTC
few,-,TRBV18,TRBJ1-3,CASSPEIPDSGNTIYF,TGTGCCAGCTCACCGGAGATTCCGGACTCTGGAAACACCATATATTTT
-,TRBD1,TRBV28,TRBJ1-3,CASSLGTVTGNTIYF,TGTGCCAGCAGTTTAGGGACAGTGACCGGAAACACCATATATTTT
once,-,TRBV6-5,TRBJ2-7,CASRPRRGGVGEQYF,TGTGCCAGCAGGCCGAGGCGCGGAGGGGTTGGCGAGCAGTACTTC
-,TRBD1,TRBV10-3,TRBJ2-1,CAISDKQGAYNEQFF,TGTGCCATCAGTGATAAACAGGGGGCGTACAATGAGCAGTTCTTC